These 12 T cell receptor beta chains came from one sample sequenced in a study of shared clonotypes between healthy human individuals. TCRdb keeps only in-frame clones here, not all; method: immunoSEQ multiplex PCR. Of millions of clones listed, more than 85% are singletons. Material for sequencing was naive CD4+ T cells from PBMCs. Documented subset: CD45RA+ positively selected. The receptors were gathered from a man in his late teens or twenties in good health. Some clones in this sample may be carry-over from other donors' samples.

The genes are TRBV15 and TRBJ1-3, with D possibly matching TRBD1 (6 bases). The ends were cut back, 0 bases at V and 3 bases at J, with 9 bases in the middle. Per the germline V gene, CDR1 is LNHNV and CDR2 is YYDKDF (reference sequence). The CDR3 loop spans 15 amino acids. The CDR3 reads CATSRDPRGGNTIYF. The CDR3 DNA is TGTGCCACCAGCAGAGATCCCAGGGGTGGAAACACCATATATTTT.

The DNA for the CDR3 is TGTGCCAGCAGTGAAGGGTATCTAGCGGGAGTGGAGACCCAGTACTTC. Residues: CASSEGYLAGVETQYF. The chain has TRBV2 and TRBJ2-5, with TRBD2 identical over 10 bases. This CDR3 region has 16 residues. Germline V gene data show CDR1 as SNHLY and CDR2 as FYNNEI. After removal of 1 base from V and 5 bases from J, the junction contained 7 bases not matched to a gene.

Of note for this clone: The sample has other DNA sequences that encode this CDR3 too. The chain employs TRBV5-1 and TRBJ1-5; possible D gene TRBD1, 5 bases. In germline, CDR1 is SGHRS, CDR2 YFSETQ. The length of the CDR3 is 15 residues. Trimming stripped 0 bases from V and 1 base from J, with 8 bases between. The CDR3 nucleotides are TGCGCCAGCAGCTTGGATGGGGGAAGCAATCAGCCCCAGCATTTT. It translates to CASSLDGGSNQPQHF.

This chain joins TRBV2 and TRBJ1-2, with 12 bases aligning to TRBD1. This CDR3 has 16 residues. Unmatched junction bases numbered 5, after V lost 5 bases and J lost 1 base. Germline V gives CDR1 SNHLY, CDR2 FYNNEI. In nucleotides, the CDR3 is TGTGCCAGCAGTTCCGGGACAGGGGGCCTTAACTATGGCTACACCTTC. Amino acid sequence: CASSSGTGGLNYGYTF.

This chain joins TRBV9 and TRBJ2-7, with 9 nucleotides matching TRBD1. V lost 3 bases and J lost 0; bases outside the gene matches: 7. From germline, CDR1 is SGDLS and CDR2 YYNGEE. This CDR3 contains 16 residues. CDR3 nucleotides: TGTGCCAGCAGCGCTCACCGGGACAGGGCCTCCTACGAGCAGTACTTC. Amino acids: CASSAHRDRASYEQYF.

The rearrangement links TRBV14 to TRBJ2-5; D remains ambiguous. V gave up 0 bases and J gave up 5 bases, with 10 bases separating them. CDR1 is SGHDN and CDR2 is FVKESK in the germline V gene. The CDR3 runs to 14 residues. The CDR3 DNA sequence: TGTGCCAGCAGCCAAGATCTTTACAGTGAGACCCAGTACTTC. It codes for CASSQDLYSETQYF.

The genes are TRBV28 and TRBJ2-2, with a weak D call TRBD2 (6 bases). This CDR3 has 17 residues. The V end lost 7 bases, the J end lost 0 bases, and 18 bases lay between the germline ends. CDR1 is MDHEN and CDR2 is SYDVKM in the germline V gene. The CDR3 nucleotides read TGTGCCAGCACCCAAGCCCCGGGGGAGACGAACACCGGGGAGCTGTTTTTT. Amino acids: CASTQAPGETNTGELFF. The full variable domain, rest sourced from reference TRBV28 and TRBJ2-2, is DVKVTQSSRYLVKRTGEKVFLECVQDMDHENMFWYRQDPGLGLRLIYFSYDVKMKEKGDIPEGYSVSREKKERFSLILESASTNQTSMYLCASTQAPGETNTGELFFGEGSRLTVL.

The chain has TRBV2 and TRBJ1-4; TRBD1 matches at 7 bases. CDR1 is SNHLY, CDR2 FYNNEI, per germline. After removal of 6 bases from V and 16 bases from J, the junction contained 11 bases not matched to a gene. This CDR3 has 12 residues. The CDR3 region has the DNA TGTGCCAGCAGGAGAGGGACAGTTGGCACGTTTTTT. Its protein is CASRRGTVGTFF.

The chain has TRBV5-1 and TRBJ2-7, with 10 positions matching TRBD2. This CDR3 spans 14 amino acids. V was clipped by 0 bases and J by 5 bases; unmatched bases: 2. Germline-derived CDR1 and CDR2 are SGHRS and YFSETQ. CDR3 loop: CASSLASGSNEQYF. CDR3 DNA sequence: TGCGCCAGCAGCTTGGCTAGCGGGAGTAACGAGCAGTACTTC.

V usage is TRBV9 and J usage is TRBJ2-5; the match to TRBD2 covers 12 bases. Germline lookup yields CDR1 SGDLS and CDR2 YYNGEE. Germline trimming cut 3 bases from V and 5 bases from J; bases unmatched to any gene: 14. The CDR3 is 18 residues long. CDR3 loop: CASSAGTSGSAGGETQYF. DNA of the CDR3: TGTGCCAGCAGCGCCGGGACTAGCGGGTCTGCCGGGGGGGAGACCCAGTACTTC.

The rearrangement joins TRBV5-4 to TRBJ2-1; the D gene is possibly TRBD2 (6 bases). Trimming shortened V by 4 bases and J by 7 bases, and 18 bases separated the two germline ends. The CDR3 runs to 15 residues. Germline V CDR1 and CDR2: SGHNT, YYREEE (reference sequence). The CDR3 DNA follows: TGTGCCAGCAGCCCGACGGGGACTCTGAGGAATGAGCAGTTCTTC. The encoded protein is CASSPTGTLRNEQFF.

The CDR3 DNA follows: TGTGCCAGCAGCTCGGGACTAGCGGGAGGGCCGTCGAACACCGGGGAGCTGTTTTTT. This codes for CASSSGLAGGPSNTGELFF. The V call is TRBV7-3, the J call TRBJ2-2; 16 nucleotides match TRBD2. Trimming removed 4 bases from V and 0 bases from J; junction bases left unmatched: 5. Per the germline V gene, CDR1 is SGHTA and CDR2 is FQGTGA. The CDR3 has 19 residues.